The 3 T cell receptor beta chains presented below share a single source sample, sequenced in a study of blood T cell repertoires in COVID-19. Assay: immunoSEQ multiplex PCR; the TCRdb copy retains only in-frame clones and omits some. The sample shows about 190,000 clones, about 81% of them seen only once. Material: PBMCs or T cells enriched from blood (not recorded which). The receptor source for this set is a woman between 25 and 40 years old who had recovered from COVID-19.

The chain carries TRBV7-9 and TRBJ2-4; no definite D call. Trimming removed 5 bases from V and 4 bases from J, with 15 bases in between. This CDR3 spans 15 amino acids. Germline V gene lookup returns CDR1 SEHNR and CDR2 FQNEAQ (reference sequence). The CDR3 region has the DNA TGTGCCAGCAGCATAGTTCGTTCCCAGAAAAACATTCAGTACTTC. It encodes CASSIVRSQKNIQYF.

Only one count was recorded for this clone. The chain joins TRBV5-6 to TRBJ2-1, with TRBD1 matching over 11 bases. Germline CDR1 SGHDT, CDR2 YYEEEE. This CDR3 has 15 amino acids. V trimming: 4 bases; J trimming: 7 bases; junction bases outside the gene matches: 7. The CDR3 region has the DNA TGTGCCAGCAGCCAGGACAGGGGGCTAGGGAATGAGCAGTTCTTC. Its translation is CASSQDRGLGNEQFF.

This clone came up many times. The chain is built from TRBV11-1 and TRBJ2-7, with D tentatively TRBD1 (5 bases). Germline CDR1 and CDR2: SGHAT and FQDESV (reference sequence). V was trimmed by 1 base and J by 3 bases, leaving 13 bases between them. CDR3 length: 15 amino acids. Here the CDR3 DNA reads TGTGCCAGCAGCTTAGTTGGGGCAGGAGACTACGAGCAGTACTTC. The encoded protein is CASSLVGAGDYEQYF.